The 25 T cell receptor beta chains below all came from one sample that was sequenced in a study of cytomegalovirus exposure and HLA in healthy donors. 13 Jbeta primers and 60 Vbeta primers were used for the PCR. Assay: immunoSEQ multiplex PCR; the TCRdb copy retains only in-frame clones and omits some. The sample lists 95,000 to 150,000 clones, 74% occurring once. Input material: PBMCs. The receptors derive from a man aged 35-49 years in good health and CMV-seropositive.

The J gene is TRBJ1-1, the V gene TRBV11-3; D not resolved. Looked up from germline, CDR1 is SGHNT and CDR2 is YENEEA. The V gene lost 2 bases and the J gene lost 3 bases, with 10 bases spanning the gap. This CDR3 spans 14 amino acids. The CDR3, as DNA: TGTGCCAGCAGCTTAAACCGGCGGGACACTGAAGCTTTCTTT. Its translation is CASSLNRRDTEAFF. The entire variable domain, with the rest obtained from reference TRBV11-3 and TRBJ1-1, is as follows: EAGVVQSPRYKIIEKKQPVAFWCNPISGHNTLYWYLQNLGQGPELLIRYENEEAVDDSQLPKDRFSAERLKGVDSTLKIQPAELGDSAVYLCASSLNRRDTEAFFGQGTRLTVV.

This clone was seen once. The rearrangement joins TRBV10-3 to TRBJ2-3, with 8 bases matching TRBD2. CDR1 is ENHRY and CDR2 is SYGVKD in the germline V gene. This CDR3 comprises 16 residues. The V segment lost 6 bases and the J segment 1 base; nucleotides outside the gene matches: 9. CDR3 sequence (DNA): TGTGCCATCAGCTCATTAGCGGGGTCCCGCACAGATACGCAGTATTTT. This gives the protein CAISSLAGSRTDTQYF.

The chain combines TRBV9 with TRBJ2-3; tentative D call: TRBD2 (5 bases). Germline values: CDR1 SGDLS, CDR2 YYNGEE. The V end lost 4 bases, the J end lost 0 bases, and 21 bases lay between the germline ends. The CDR3 sequence is 18 residues long. In DNA form, the CDR3 reads TGTGCCAGCAGCTACCTCCCTGCGGGTGAAACTAGCACAGATACGCAGTATTTT. It translates to CASSYLPAGETSTDTQYF.

The genes are TRBV5-4 and TRBJ2-5; 12 bases fit TRBD2. V trimming: 5 bases; J trimming: 5 bases; junction bases outside the gene matches: 7. The CDR3 length is 15 residues. CDR1 and CDR2 (germline): SGHNT, YYREEE (reference sequence). CDR3 protein: CASSAMTSGSETQYF. The CDR3 nucleotides are TGTGCCAGCAGTGCAATGACTAGCGGGAGTGAGACCCAGTACTTC.

The chain couples TRBV11-3 to TRBJ2-1, with no clear D. CDR1 SGHNT and CDR2 YENEEA come from the germline V gene. CDR3 size: 13 residues. V lost 4 bases and J 10 bases, leaving 14 bases between the germline ends. The DNA for the CDR3 is TGTGCCAGCAGCTCCACCCGGATCGGGGAGCAGTTCTTC. Its translation: CASSSTRIGEQFF.

The table lists this clone with a few counts. The CDR3 reads CASSGGQVSTDTQYF. CDR3 in DNA: TGTGCCAGCAGCGGCGGACAGGTTAGCACAGATACGCAGTATTTT. The chain links TRBV9 to TRBJ2-3; 7 nucleotides match TRBD1. This CDR3 has 15 residues. V lost 3 bases, J lost 0 bases, and 4 bases stayed unmatched. The germline gives CDR1 SGDLS, CDR2 YYNGEE.

About this clone itself: This CDR3 is also generated by other DNA sequences in the sample. The chain employs TRBV27 and TRBJ2-7, with TRBD2 matching 8 bases. This CDR3 spans 12 amino acids. V shed 11 bases and J 0 bases; nucleotides not matched to a gene: 3. Germline V gene sequence: CDR1 MNHEY, CDR2 SMNVEV (reference sequence). In DNA, the CDR3 is TGTGCCTCCGGGGGGGACTCCTACGAGCAGTACTTC. Translating it yields CASGGDSYEQYF.

The chain is built from TRBV12-5 and TRBJ2-6, with 7 bases lining up with TRBD2. Germline-derived CDR1 and CDR2 are LGHNT and FRNRAP. The CDR3 has 15 amino acids. For the CDR3, the DNA is TGTGCCTCCTCCGGGGGGTACTCTGGGGCCAACGTCCTGACTTTC. It yields the protein CASSGGYSGANVLTF.

In nucleotides, the CDR3 is TGTGCCAGCAGCACACCCGGACAGAACGAGCAGTACTTC. Protein sequence: CASSTPGQNEQYF. The chain joins TRBV9 to TRBJ2-7; D is possibly TRBD1 (6 bases). Trimming shortened V by 4 bases and J by 5 bases, and 13 bases separated the two germline ends. Germline V gene lookup returns CDR1 SGDLS and CDR2 YYNGEE. The CDR3 extends over 13 amino acids.

This chain links TRBV5-1 with TRBJ2-5; D possibly corresponds to TRBD1 (6 bases). V lost 2 bases, J lost 1 base, and 9 bases lay in between. Looked up from germline, CDR1 is SGHRS and CDR2 is YFSETQ. The CDR3 is 14 residues long. This CDR3 is CASSFGTPQETQYF. The DNA of the CDR3 is TGCGCCAGCAGCTTCGGGACACCCCAAGAGACCCAGTACTTC.

The gene calls are TRBV25-1 and TRBJ1-5, with D hard to call. This CDR3 region has 14 residues. In germline, CDR1 is MGHDK, CDR2 SYGVNS. Trimming removed 3 bases at V and 3 bases at J, with 9 bases between. For the CDR3, the DNA is TGTGCCAGCAGTGAGGTCGCGAACAATCAGCCCCAGCATTTT. Protein sequence: CASSEVANNQPQHF. Together with reference TRBV25-1 and TRBJ1-5, the CDR3 gives the full variable domain: EADIYQTPRYLVIGTGKKITLECSQTMGHDKMYWYQQDPGMELHLIHYSYGVNSTEKGDLSSESTVSRIRTEHFPLTLESARPSHTSQYLCASSEVANNQPQHFGDGTRLSIL.

This clone turned up a few times. The chain has TRBV6-5 and TRBJ2-1, with 7 bases lining up with TRBD1. The ends lost 6 bases at V and 2 bases at J; junction bases unmatched: 4. Germline V gives CDR1 MNHEY, CDR2 SVGAGI. This CDR3 spans 14 amino acids. Here the CDR3 DNA reads TGTGCCAGCAGAGAGACAGGGACCTACAATGAGCAGTTCTTC. Its translation is CASRETGTYNEQFF.

The chain employs TRBV29-1 and TRBJ2-5; a possible D gene is TRBD2 (6 bases). Trimming removed 6 bases from V and 4 bases from J, with 12 bases in between. The CDR3 is 12 amino acids. Germline V gives CDR1 SQVTM, CDR2 ANQGSEA. CDR3 region: CSVGLDGETQYF. The CDR3 DNA reads as TGCAGCGTGGGACTGGATGGAGAGACCCAGTACTTC.

The chain has TRBV27 and TRBJ2-7, with 9 positions matching TRBD1. The ends lost 2 bases at V and 7 bases at J; junction bases unmatched: 6. This CDR3 has 14 residues. CDR1 is MNHEY, CDR2 SMNVEV, per germline (reference sequence). The CDR3 sequence is CASSLVQGAGEQYF. DNA for the CDR3: TGTGCCAGCAGTTTAGTACAGGGGGCGGGAGAGCAGTACTTC.

V gene TRBV30 combines with J gene TRBJ2-1, with a tentative D call TRBD2 (5 bases). This CDR3 is built from 11 residues. The germline V and J ends were trimmed by 3 bases and 8 bases, with 8 bases remaining between them. Germline assignment: CDR1 GTSNPN and CDR2 SVGIG (reference sequence). CDR3 loop: CAWRGLDEQFF. The CDR3 DNA is TGTGCCTGGAGAGGACTGGATGAGCAGTTCTTC.

This clone occurred a few times. The chain has TRBV6-5 and TRBJ1-2; D may be TRBD1 (5 bases). Germline CDR1 MNHEY, CDR2 SVGAGI. Deletions cut 5 bases from V and 8 bases from J, with 18 bases between. This CDR3 comprises 14 residues. The CDR3 DNA follows: TGTGCCAGCAGTCCCGACAGAAAGCTGGGGGGCTACACCTTC. Protein: CASSPDRKLGGYTF.

This chain joins TRBV5-1 and TRBJ2-5; TRBD1 matches 7 bases. V trimming: 3 bases; J trimming: 2 bases; junction bases outside the gene matches: 7. The CDR3 sequence is 15 residues long. Germline V gives CDR1 SGHRS, CDR2 YFSETQ. The CDR3 region is CASSSTPGQQETQYF. Here the CDR3 DNA reads TGCGCCAGCAGCTCCACACCGGGACAGCAAGAGACCCAGTACTTC.

The V and J genes are TRBV7-9 and TRBJ2-5; 7 bases are shared with TRBD1. The CDR3 has 13 residues. Germline loops: CDR1 SEHNR, CDR2 FQNEAQ (reference sequence). V lost 5 bases to trimming and J lost 5 bases; unmatched junction nucleotides: 5. The CDR3 region is CASSPIRGETQYF. Written as DNA, the CDR3 is TGTGCCAGCAGCCCCATCAGGGGGGAGACCCAGTACTTC.

The V call is TRBV27, the J call TRBJ2-7, with D possibly matching TRBD2 (6 bases). CDR1 is MNHEY, CDR2 SMNVEV, per germline (reference sequence). This CDR3 contains 15 residues. Trimming shortened V by 0 bases and J by 3 bases, and 12 bases separated the two germline ends. The CDR3 sequence: CASSLSGGGSYEQYF. DNA for the CDR3: TGTGCCAGCAGTTTATCGGGGGGAGGCAGCTACGAGCAGTACTTC.

This clone was detected only once. The chain recombines TRBV7-9 with TRBJ2-2; 10 positions match TRBD1. V gave up 3 bases and J gave up 4 bases; unmatched junction bases: 5. This CDR3 is 16 amino acids long. Germline V lookup: CDR1 SEHNR, CDR2 FQNEAQ (reference sequence). As DNA, the CDR3 is TGTGCCAGCAGCTTCTATCGGACAGGGGGCACCGGGGAGCTGTTTTTT. Encoded protein: CASSFYRTGGTGELFF.

The V and J genes are TRBV27 and TRBJ2-1; the D gene is possibly TRBD1 (5 bases). This CDR3 has 15 amino acids. V shed 7 bases and J shed 2 bases, with 15 bases lying between them. Germline V gene sequence: CDR1 MNHEY, CDR2 SMNVEV (reference sequence). In DNA form, the CDR3 reads TGTGCCAGCAAAATAAGGGGTTTGGCCTACAATGAGCAGTTCTTC. This codes for CASKIRGLAYNEQFF.

The gene calls are TRBV7-2 and TRBJ2-5; 10 bases are shared with TRBD1. The J call may be mistaken, given a closer DNA end match to TRBJ2-7. Germline lookup yields CDR1 SGHTA and CDR2 FQGNSA. The CDR3 spans 15 residues. CDR3 residues: CASSPRGQGTYEQYF. Here the CDR3 DNA reads TGTGCCAGCAGCCCGAGGGGACAGGGGACCTACGAGCAGTACTTC.

This rearrangement joins TRBV15 to TRBJ2-1; possibly TRBD2 for D (6 bases). The CDR3 contains 15 residues. The V end lost 8 bases, the J end lost 0 bases, and 14 bases lay between the germline ends. Germline CDR1 and CDR2: LNHNV and YYDKDF (reference sequence). Here the CDR3 reads CATGAASDSYNEQFF. The CDR3 coding sequence is TGTGCCACCGGAGCTGCTAGCGACTCCTACAATGAGCAGTTCTTC.

This clone has only a few counts. The rearrangement joins TRBV9 to TRBJ2-1, with TRBD2 matching over 9 bases. The CDR3 is 12 residues long. Germline V gives CDR1 SGDLS, CDR2 YYNGEE. J lost 7 bases, V lost 5 bases, and 1 base had no gene match. CDR3: CASRRGGNEQFF. The CDR3 DNA sequence: TGTGCCAGCAGGCGGGGGGGAAATGAGCAGTTCTTC.

This clone has just a few counts. The chain uses TRBV28 and TRBJ2-3; no clear D gene. The CDR3 sequence is 13 residues long. The germline CDR1 and CDR2 sequences are MDHEN and SYDVKM. V lost 5 bases and J lost 6, with 12 bases in between. The DNA of the CDR3 is TGTGCCAGCAGTCCTCCCTCAACTGATACGCAGTATTTT. It is translated as CASSPPSTDTQYF.